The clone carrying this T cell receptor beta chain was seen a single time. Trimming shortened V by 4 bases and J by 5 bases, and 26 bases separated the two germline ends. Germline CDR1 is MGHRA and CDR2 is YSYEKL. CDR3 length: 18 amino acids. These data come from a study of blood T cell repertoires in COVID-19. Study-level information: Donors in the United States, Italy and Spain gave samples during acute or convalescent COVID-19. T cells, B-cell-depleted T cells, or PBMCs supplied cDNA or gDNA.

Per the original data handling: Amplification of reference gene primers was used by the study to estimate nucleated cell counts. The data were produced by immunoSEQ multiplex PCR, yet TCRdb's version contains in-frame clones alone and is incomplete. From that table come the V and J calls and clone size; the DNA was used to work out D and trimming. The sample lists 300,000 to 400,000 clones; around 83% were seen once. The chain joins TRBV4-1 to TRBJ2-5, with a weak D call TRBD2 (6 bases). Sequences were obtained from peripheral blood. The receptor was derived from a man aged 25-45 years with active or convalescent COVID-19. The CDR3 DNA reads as TGCGCCAGCAGCCTCCACCCGGGCCGCGGGGAGGAAAGTGAGACCCAGTACTTC. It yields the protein CASSLHPGRGEESETQYF.